Following are 27 T cell receptor beta chains from one sample sequenced in a study of T-cell memory formation after mild COVID-19. In TCRdb, the 5' RACE reads were re-called with MiXCR into one record per CDR3 protein. This repertoire shows roughly 200,000 distinct CDR3 sequences, roughly 23% found once; its top ten account for 20% to 25%. The sequencing sample was made of PBMCs or a T cell subset sorted from them (not recorded which). The receptors stem from an adult woman who had mild COVID-19 (a few samples of this study predate the infection). Cell type and time point are not known.

The chain couples TRBV7-3 to TRBJ2-1; no clear D gene. The V end lost 1 base, the J end lost 7 bases, and 8 bases lay between the germline ends. CDR3 length: 13 residues. In germline, CDR1 is SGHTA, CDR2 FQGTGA. The CDR3 coding sequence is TGTGCCAGCAGCTTAAAGGGCCGGAATGAGCAGTTCTTC. Translation: CASSLKGRNEQFF.

The chain recombines TRBV7-9 with TRBJ1-1, with D hard to call. The CDR3 loop spans 14 amino acids. CDR1 and CDR2 (germline): SEHNR, FQNEAQ (reference sequence). Trimming shortened V by 3 bases and J by 7 bases, and 15 bases separated the two germline ends. The CDR3 region has the DNA TGTGCCAGCAGCTTCATGGTTAGCCCCATTGAAGCTTTCTTT. It is translated as CASSFMVSPIEAFF.

The chain recombines TRBV11-2 with TRBJ2-1, with 8 bases identical to TRBD2. The V segment lost 5 bases and the J segment 3 bases; nucleotides outside the gene matches: 6. CDR1 is SGHAT, CDR2 FQNNGV, per germline. The CDR3 totals 15 residues. CDR3 in DNA: TGTGCCAGCAGCCCCAGGGCGGGGGGCTACAATGAGCAGTTCTTC. Protein sequence: CASSPRAGGYNEQFF.

This clonotype was detected a few times. The chain combines TRBV5-1 with TRBJ1-1; no clear D gene. Germline lookup yields CDR1 SGHRS and CDR2 YFSETQ. V was clipped by 0 bases and J by 3 bases, with 9 bases between them. The CDR3 totals 14 residues. For the CDR3, the DNA is TGCGCCAGCAGCTTGGGAGAGGGAGACACTGAAGCTTTCTTT. Translating it yields CASSLGEGDTEAFF.

The rearrangement uses TRBV6-6 and TRBJ1-1; D is uncertain. Germline V gives CDR1 MNHNY, CDR2 SVGAGI (reference sequence). The CDR3 loop spans 16 amino acids. Trimming removed 7 bases at V and 1 base at J, with 19 bases between. The CDR3 region is CASTHGLLPSNTEAFF. The CDR3 DNA reads TGTGCCAGCACCCACGGACTGCTACCGTCGAACACTGAAGCTTTCTTT.

The chain is built from TRBV7-6 and TRBJ2-7, with 10 bases that match TRBD2. CDR1 is SGHVS and CDR2 is FNYEAQ in the germline V gene. The CDR3 length is 16 residues. The V segment lost 3 bases and the J segment 2 bases; nucleotides outside the gene matches: 7. The CDR3 nucleotides read TGTGCCAGCAGCTTTAGTGGGCTAGCGGGAGCCTACGAGCAGTACTTC. Amino acids: CASSFSGLAGAYEQYF.

This clonotype came up a few times. The rearrangement links TRBV7-3 to TRBJ2-3; D unresolved. V shed 2 bases and J shed 0 bases, with 12 bases lying between them. Germline CDR1 and CDR2: SGHTA and FQGTGA. This CDR3 contains 16 residues. CDR3 bases: TGTGCCAGCAGCTTACTTGGCGAGACTAGCACAGATACGCAGTATTTT. Amino acid sequence: CASSLLGETSTDTQYF.

CDR3 loop: CSARDRTASPLHF. The CDR3 nucleotides read TGCAGTGCTAGAGATCGGACAGCTTCACCCCTCCACTTT. This chain links TRBV20-1 with TRBJ1-6; weak D call: TRBD1 (6 bases). This CDR3 spans 13 amino acids. CDR1 DFQATT and CDR2 SNEGSKA come from the germline V gene (reference sequence). V shed 0 bases and J shed 9 bases, with 9 bases lying between them.

The rearrangement joins TRBV7-2 to TRBJ2-5; 7 bases are a match to TRBD1. The CDR3 extends over 15 amino acids. CDR1 and CDR2 from the germline V gene are SGHTA and FQGNSA. Trimming cost V 4 bases and J 5 bases; bases outside gene matches: 10. The CDR3 region is CASSSLGQSGETQYF. For the CDR3, the DNA is TGTGCCAGCAGCTCCCTGGGACAGTCCGGGGAGACCCAGTACTTC.

For the CDR3, the DNA is TGTGCCAGCAGTTTCGCGGCCGGGCTTCAAGAGACCCAGTACTTC. Amino acid sequence: CASSFAAGLQETQYF. The rearrangement uses TRBV27 and TRBJ2-5, with unresolved D. V was shortened by 3 bases and J by 2 bases, with 13 bases between the two germline ends. The CDR3 contains 15 residues. The germline V gene has CDR1 MNHEY and CDR2 SMNVEV (reference sequence).

The rearrangement joins TRBV27 to TRBJ1-1, with D unclear. Germline CDR1 MNHEY, CDR2 SMNVEV (reference sequence). V was clipped by 9 bases and J by 7 bases, with 18 bases between them. The CDR3 spans 13 residues. CDR3 loop: CASRWSESREAFF. DNA for the CDR3: TGTGCCAGTAGATGGTCGGAGAGCCGTGAAGCTTTCTTT.

A few counts support this clonotype. The V gene is TRBV4-1, the J gene TRBJ2-7; D gene uncertain. V dropped 4 bases and J dropped 2 bases, with 9 bases sitting between them. Germline V gene lookup returns CDR1 MGHRA and CDR2 YSYEKL. CDR3 size: 13 residues. The CDR3 coding sequence is TGCGCCAGCAGCCCAGCAAATACCTACGAGCAGTACTTC. Translated: CASSPANTYEQYF.

V gene TRBV6-5 combines with J gene TRBJ2-1, with 7 bases lining up with TRBD1. The CDR3 has 12 amino acids. Germline trimming cut 5 bases from V and 8 bases from J; bases unmatched to any gene: 3. In germline, CDR1 is MNHEY, CDR2 SVGAGI. CDR3 DNA: TGTGCCAGCAGTATGACAGGGTATGAGCAGTTCTTC. Translating gives CASSMTGYEQFF.

This clonotype was detected a few times. The chain carries TRBV10-3 and TRBJ1-4; possible D gene TRBD1, 5 bases. V was cut by 7 bases and J by 7 bases, with 13 bases left in between. This CDR3 has 13 residues. Looked up from germline, CDR1 is ENHRY and CDR2 is SYGVKD. The DNA of the CDR3 is TGTGCCATCAACGATGGGGGGGTTGAAAAACTGTTTTTT. Translating it yields CAINDGGVEKLFF.

The J gene is TRBJ2-7, the V gene TRBV12-3 or TRBV12-4, with D perhaps TRBD2 (5 bases). The V and J ends lost 6 bases and 0 bases respectively, with 9 bases between them. The CDR3 runs to 13 residues. CDR3 residues: CASRPGSSYEQYF. In nucleotides, the CDR3 is TGTGCCAGCAGACCGGGGAGCTCCTACGAGCAGTACTTC.

The V call is TRBV5-4, the J call TRBJ2-2; tentative D call: TRBD2 (7 bases). The CDR3 contains 15 residues. Germline V gene sequence: CDR1 SGHNT, CDR2 YYREEE (reference sequence). Deletions cut 4 bases from V and 4 bases from J, with 14 bases between. The CDR3 DNA is TGTGCCAGCAGCCCGTGGGGGGGCAGCACCGGGGAGCTGTTTTTT. It encodes CASSPWGGSTGELFF.

This clonotype has just a few counts. The chain carries TRBV6-1 and TRBJ2-1; 12 positions agree with TRBD2. Germline V gene lookup returns CDR1 MNHNS and CDR2 SASEGT. The V and J ends lost 1 base and 7 bases, in that order; junction bases with no gene match: 5. There are 16 residues in the CDR3. CDR3 sequence reads: CASSEEGLAGRNEQFF. The CDR3 DNA is TGTGCCAGCAGTGAAGAGGGACTAGCGGGTCGAAATGAGCAGTTCTTC.

The V and J genes are TRBV7-9 and TRBJ2-3; D gene unclear. The V and J ends lost 5 bases and 0 bases respectively, with 15 bases between them. The germline gives CDR1 SEHNR, CDR2 FQNEAQ (reference sequence). CDR3 size: 16 residues. The CDR3 reads CASSNPRPPSTDTQYF. The CDR3 bases are TGTGCCAGCAGCAACCCCCGACCCCCCAGCACAGATACGCAGTATTTT.

This clonotype was seen only a few times. The chain couples TRBV12-3 or TRBV12-4 to TRBJ2-7; 8 bases are shared with TRBD1. The CDR3 loop spans 15 amino acids. The V and J ends lost 2 bases and 1 base, in that order; junction bases with no gene match: 4. Here the CDR3 reads CASSLLDRASYEQYF. The DNA for the CDR3 is TGTGCCAGCAGTTTATTGGACAGGGCGTCCTACGAGCAGTACTTC.

This clonotype was counted many times. The rearrangement joins TRBV6-2 or TRBV6-3 to TRBJ2-1; 8 bases match TRBD2. CDR1 MNHEY and CDR2 SVGEGT come from the germline V gene. V lost 5 bases, J lost 0 bases, and 0 bases stayed unmatched. This CDR3 comprises 14 residues. CDR3 coding DNA: TGTGCCAGCAGTAGCGGGAGCTCCTACAATGAGCAGTTCTTC. This encodes CASSSGSSYNEQFF.

A few counts support this clonotype. The chain carries TRBV29-1 and TRBJ2-1; 8 bases map to TRBD2. The CDR3 spans 17 residues. Germline-derived CDR1 and CDR2 are SQVTM and ANQGSEA. Trimming cost V 0 bases and J 4 bases; bases outside gene matches: 11. CDR3 loop: CSVEEGLLAGGYNEQFF. CDR3 in DNA: TGCAGCGTTGAAGAGGGTCTCCTAGCGGGCGGGTACAATGAGCAGTTCTTC.

This clonotype appeared a few times. This chain uses TRBV25-1 with TRBJ2-7; 7 positions match TRBD1. The CDR3 is made up of 14 amino acids. Per the germline V gene, CDR1 is MGHDK and CDR2 is SYGVNS. V gave up 4 bases and J gave up 3 bases; unmatched junction bases: 6. The CDR3 region is CASSGWTGVYEQYF. CDR3 sequence (DNA): TGTGCCAGCAGTGGGTGGACAGGCGTCTACGAGCAGTACTTC.

This chain joins TRBV4-2 and TRBJ1-1, with 8 bases lining up with TRBD1. The CDR3 length is 13 residues. Germline V gene lookup returns CDR1 LGHNA and CDR2 YNFKEQ. J gave up 6 bases and V 3 bases, and 3 bases lay outside the gene matches. The CDR3 spells CASSQVQGAEAFF. The DNA of the CDR3 is TGTGCCAGCAGCCAGGTACAGGGGGCTGAAGCTTTCTTT.

This clonotype occurred a few times. V is TRBV24-1 and J is TRBJ1-2; D is possibly TRBD1 (5 bases). V dropped 12 bases and J dropped 2 bases, with 18 bases sitting between them. The CDR3 runs 14 residues. Germline V gene lookup returns CDR1 KGHDR and CDR2 SFDVKD. CDR3 nucleotide sequence: TGTGCCGTCTCACCCCGGGGGAAGAACTATGGCTACACCTTC. Encoded protein: CAVSPRGKNYGYTF.

The V and J genes are TRBV7-9 and TRBJ2-1; tentative D call: TRBD1 (5 bases). V lost 10 bases, J lost 0 bases, and 10 bases lay in between. The CDR3 length is 13 residues. Germline CDR1 SEHNR, CDR2 FQNEAQ (reference sequence). The CDR3: CAIGASSYNEQFF. CDR3 bases: TGTGCCATAGGGGCCAGCTCCTACAATGAGCAGTTCTTC. Looking up the rest from reference TRBV7-9 and TRBJ2-1 gives the full variable domain: DTGVSQNPRHKITKRGQNVTFRCDPISEHNRLYWYRQTLGQGPEFLTYFQNEAQLEKSRLLSDRFSAERPKGSFSTLEIQRTEQGDSAMYLCAIGASSYNEQFFGPGTRLTVL.

This clonotype was picked up one time. The rearrangement joins TRBV4-1 to TRBJ2-7, with 10 bases that match TRBD2. J lost 4 bases, V lost 0 bases, and 9 bases had no gene match. The CDR3 is made up of 17 amino acids. CDR1 is MGHRA, CDR2 YSYEKL, per germline. This CDR3 is CASSQDWASGGQYEQYF. CDR3 DNA: TGCGCCAGCAGCCAAGATTGGGCTAGCGGGGGTCAATACGAGCAGTACTTC.

This clonotype was seen a handful of times. This chain links TRBV9 with TRBJ2-7, with 9 positions matching TRBD2. V lost 0 bases, J lost 4 bases, and 2 bases stayed unmatched. Germline lookup yields CDR1 SGDLS and CDR2 YYNGEE. The CDR3 sequence is 14 residues long. The CDR3 loop reads CASSVGGLAYEQYF. CDR3 nucleotides: TGTGCCAGCAGCGTAGGAGGACTAGCGTACGAGCAGTACTTC.